A selection of T cell receptor beta chains follows, all from one sample in a study of low-dose radiotherapy and immunotherapy resistance in tumors. TCRdb reanalysed the reads using MiXCR and keeps one entry per CDR3 protein. This table holds 75,000 to 95,000 distinct CDR3 sequences, 20% to 25% found once. The sequenced sample was PBMCs, obtained after low-dose radiotherapy plus immunotherapy. Receptors originate from a female donor with ovarian cancer. The CDR3 runs from the conserved cysteine through the conserved F or W. Each record gives: CDR3 protein, CDR3 length, J gene, V gene.

CASSKTGDDNQPQHF	15	TRBJ1-5	TRBV21-1
CASSPQESTDTQYF	14	TRBJ2-3	TRBV19
CASSVAVSMGEQYF	14	TRBJ2-7	TRBV9
CATSRDFWGETQYF	14	TRBJ2-5	TRBV15
CASSVAPGATIYEQYF	16	TRBJ2-7	TRBV9
CASSSEVSRANEKLFF	16	TRBJ1-4	TRBV19
CASSSRLAGGGWETQHF	17	TRBJ2-5	TRBV7-2
CASSLARRLYTDTQYF	16	TRBJ2-3	TRBV11-2
CASSQGRTGELFF	13	TRBJ2-2	TRBV2
CASRKVGGGTSLANTGELFF	20	TRBJ2-2	TRBV6-2/TRBV6-3
CASSLTGGGSTDTQYF	16	TRBJ2-3	TRBV7-3
CASTREQGVRYEQYF	15	TRBJ2-7	TRBV14
CASSLPTTLNTEAFF	15	TRBJ1-1	TRBV28
CASSHPGDTQYF	12	TRBJ2-3	TRBV4-2
CASSLAGTSFHEQFF	15	TRBJ2-1	TRBV7-2
CATSDLSALPNTGELFF	17	TRBJ2-2	TRBV24-1
CASSQQGSGANVLTF	15	TRBJ2-6	TRBV4-1
CASSLNRGGAFF	12	TRBJ1-1	TRBV11-2
CASSQDVQGIHTGELFF	17	TRBJ2-2	TRBV6-5
CASSLWGGPGNEQFF	15	TRBJ2-1	TRBV27
CASSRDGLNEKLFF	14	TRBJ1-4	TRBV5-1
CASSFYGASGNTIYF	15	TRBJ1-3	TRBV12-3/TRBV12-4
CASSLTVTGANVLTF	15	TRBJ2-6	TRBV12-3/TRBV12-4
CASSYNEQFF	10	TRBJ2-1	TRBV6-6
CASSEQQGLSYGYTF	15	TRBJ1-2	TRBV10-2
CASSLQGADYGYTF	14	TRBJ1-2	TRBV5-6
CSARTDNYGYTF	12	TRBJ1-2	TRBV20-1
CASSVGQAFRPYEQYF	16	TRBJ2-7	TRBV6-2/TRBV6-3
CSVTDRDLYGYTF	13	TRBJ1-2	TRBV29-1
CATSDLRGTSVPDTQYF	17	TRBJ2-3	TRBV24-1
CASSQGWGNQPQHF	14	TRBJ1-5	TRBV10-2
CASRGTGRSFTEAFF	15	TRBJ1-1	TRBV28
CASSQTSGRSYNEQFF	16	TRBJ2-1	TRBV9
CASSFSPGELFF	12	TRBJ2-2	TRBV7-9
CATSRDRGLEKLFF	14	TRBJ1-4	TRBV15
CASTPPGHRNTGELFF	16	TRBJ2-2	TRBV28
CASIPIKGTSGRGMDTQYF	19	TRBJ2-3	TRBV28
CASTIGGTSRPNEQFF	16	TRBJ2-1	TRBV28
CASRRQGGGLYEQYF	15	TRBJ2-7	TRBV2
CASSPRGEVYEQYF	14	TRBJ2-7	TRBV7-2
CASSRREGETQYF	13	TRBJ2-5	TRBV18
CSVFHRGYEQYF	12	TRBJ2-7	TRBV29-1